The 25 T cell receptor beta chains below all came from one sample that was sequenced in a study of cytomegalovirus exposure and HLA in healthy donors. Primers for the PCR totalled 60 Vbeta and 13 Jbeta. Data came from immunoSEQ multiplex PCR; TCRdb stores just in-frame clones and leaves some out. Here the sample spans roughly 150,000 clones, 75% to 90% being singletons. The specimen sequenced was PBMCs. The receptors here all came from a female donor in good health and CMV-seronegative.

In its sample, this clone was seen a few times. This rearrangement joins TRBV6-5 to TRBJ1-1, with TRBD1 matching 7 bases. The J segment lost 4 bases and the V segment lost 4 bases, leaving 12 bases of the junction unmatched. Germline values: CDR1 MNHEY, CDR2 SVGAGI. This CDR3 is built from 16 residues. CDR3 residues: CASSSPSRQGRTEAFF. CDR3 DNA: TGTGCCAGCAGTTCGCCATCCAGACAGGGACGCACTGAAGCTTTCTTT.

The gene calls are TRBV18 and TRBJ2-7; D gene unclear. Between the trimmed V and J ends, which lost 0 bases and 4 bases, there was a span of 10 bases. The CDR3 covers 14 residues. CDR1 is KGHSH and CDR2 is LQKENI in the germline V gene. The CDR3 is CASSPPASLYEQYF. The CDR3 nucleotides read TGTGCCAGCTCACCACCGGCATCCTTATACGAGCAGTACTTC.

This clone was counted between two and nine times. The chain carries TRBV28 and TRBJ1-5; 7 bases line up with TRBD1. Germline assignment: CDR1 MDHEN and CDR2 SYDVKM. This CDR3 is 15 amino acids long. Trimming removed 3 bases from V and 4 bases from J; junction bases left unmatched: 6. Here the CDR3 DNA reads TGTGCCAGCAGTTTTACAGGGGCTTTTAATCAGCCCCAGCATTTT. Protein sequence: CASSFTGAFNQPQHF.

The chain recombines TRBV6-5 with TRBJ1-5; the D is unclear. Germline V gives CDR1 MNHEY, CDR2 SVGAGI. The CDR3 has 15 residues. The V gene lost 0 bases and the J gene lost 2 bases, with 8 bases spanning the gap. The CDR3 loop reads CASSYSRQGNQPQHF. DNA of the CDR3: TGTGCCAGCAGTTACTCTAGACAAGGCAATCAGCCCCAGCATTTT.

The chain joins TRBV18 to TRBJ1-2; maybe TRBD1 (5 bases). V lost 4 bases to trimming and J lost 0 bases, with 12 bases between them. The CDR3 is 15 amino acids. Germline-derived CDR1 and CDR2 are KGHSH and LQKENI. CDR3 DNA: TGTGCCAGCTCACGCGACAGACCTCCTAACTATGGCTACACCTTC. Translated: CASSRDRPPNYGYTF.

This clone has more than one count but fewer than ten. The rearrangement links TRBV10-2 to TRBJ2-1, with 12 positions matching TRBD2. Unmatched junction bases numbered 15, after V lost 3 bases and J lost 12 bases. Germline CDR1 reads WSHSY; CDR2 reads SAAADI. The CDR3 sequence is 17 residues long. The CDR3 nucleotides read TGCGCCAGCAGTGATGTGCTAGCGGGAGGGTCCCGTACTCGGCAGTTCTTC. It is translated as CASSDVLAGGSRTRQFF.

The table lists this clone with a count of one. For the CDR3, the DNA is TGTGCCAGCAGCTTTCGGGAGGCGTTGAACACTGAAGCTTTCTTT. Translating it yields CASSFREALNTEAFF. The rearrangement uses TRBV7-2 and TRBJ1-1; D uncertain. This CDR3 spans 15 amino acids. The germline CDR1 and CDR2 sequences are SGHTA and FQGNSA. V was shortened by 3 bases and J by 0 bases, with 11 bases between the two germline ends.

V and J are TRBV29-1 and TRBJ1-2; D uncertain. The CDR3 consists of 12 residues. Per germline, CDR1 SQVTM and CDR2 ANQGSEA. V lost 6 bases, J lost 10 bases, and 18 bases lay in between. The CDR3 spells CSVPGPGRDYTF. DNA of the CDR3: TGCAGCGTACCCGGACCGGGCCGGGACTACACCTTC.

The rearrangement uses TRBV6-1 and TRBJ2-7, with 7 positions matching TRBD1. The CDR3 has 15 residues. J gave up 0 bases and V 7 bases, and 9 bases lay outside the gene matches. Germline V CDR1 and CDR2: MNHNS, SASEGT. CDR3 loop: CASTFRGTDSYEQYF. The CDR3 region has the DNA TGTGCCAGCACCTTTAGGGGGACAGACTCCTACGAGCAGTACTTC.

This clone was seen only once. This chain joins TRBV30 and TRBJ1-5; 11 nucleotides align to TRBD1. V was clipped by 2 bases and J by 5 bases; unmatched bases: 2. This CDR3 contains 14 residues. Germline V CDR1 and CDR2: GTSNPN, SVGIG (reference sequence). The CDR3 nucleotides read TGTGCCTGGAGTCCGGGACAGGGGGATCAGCCCCAGCATTTT. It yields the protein CAWSPGQGDQPQHF.

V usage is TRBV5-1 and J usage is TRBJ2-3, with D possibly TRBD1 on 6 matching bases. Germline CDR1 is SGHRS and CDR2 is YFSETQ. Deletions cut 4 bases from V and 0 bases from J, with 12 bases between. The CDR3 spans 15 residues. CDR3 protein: CASSLLGHSTDTQYF. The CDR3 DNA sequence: TGCGCCAGCAGCCTTCTGGGACATAGCACAGATACGCAGTATTTT.

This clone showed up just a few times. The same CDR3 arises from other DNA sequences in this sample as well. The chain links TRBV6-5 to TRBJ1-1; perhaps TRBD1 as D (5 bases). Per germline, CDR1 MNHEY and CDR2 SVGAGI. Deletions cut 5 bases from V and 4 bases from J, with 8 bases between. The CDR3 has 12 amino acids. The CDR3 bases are TGTGCCAGCAGTACAGGCATCACTGAAGCTTTCTTT. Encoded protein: CASSTGITEAFF.

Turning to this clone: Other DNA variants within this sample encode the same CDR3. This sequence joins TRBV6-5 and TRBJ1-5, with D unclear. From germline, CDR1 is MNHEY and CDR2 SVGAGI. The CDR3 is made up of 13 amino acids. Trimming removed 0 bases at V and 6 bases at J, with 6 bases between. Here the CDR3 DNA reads TGTGCCAGCAGTTACTCGGCGGGTCAGCCCCAGCATTTT. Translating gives CASSYSAGQPQHF.

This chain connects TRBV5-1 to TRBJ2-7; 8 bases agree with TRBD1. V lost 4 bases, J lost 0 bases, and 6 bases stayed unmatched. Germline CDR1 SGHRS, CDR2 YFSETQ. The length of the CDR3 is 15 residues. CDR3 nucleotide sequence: TGCGCCAGCAGCCAGGGGGCCGCCAGCTCCTACGAGCAGTACGTC. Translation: CASSQGAASSYEQYV.

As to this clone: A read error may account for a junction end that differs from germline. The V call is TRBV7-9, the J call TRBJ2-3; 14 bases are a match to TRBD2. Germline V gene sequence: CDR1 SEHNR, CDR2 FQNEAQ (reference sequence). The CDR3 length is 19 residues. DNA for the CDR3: TGTGCCAGCAGCCTAGCCGGGACTAGCGGGAGTCCCAGCACAGATACGCAGTATTTT. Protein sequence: CASSLAGTSGSPSTDTQYF.

The CDR3 DNA follows: TGTGCCAGCAGCTTGCCGGGGGACTTGGTAGAGACCCAGTACTTC. It translates to CASSLPGDLVETQYF. The chain couples TRBV5-4 to TRBJ2-5; the D gene is possibly TRBD2 (6 bases). The V gene lost 1 base and the J gene lost 4 bases, with 14 bases spanning the gap. Germline V lookup: CDR1 SGHNT, CDR2 YYREEE (reference sequence). The CDR3 has 15 amino acids.

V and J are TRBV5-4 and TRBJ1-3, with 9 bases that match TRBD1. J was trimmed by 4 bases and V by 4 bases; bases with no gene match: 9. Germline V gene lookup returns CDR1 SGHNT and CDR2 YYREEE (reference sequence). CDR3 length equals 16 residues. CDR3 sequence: CASSEGQGPIGNTIYF. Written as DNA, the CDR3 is TGTGCCAGCAGCGAAGGACAGGGGCCGATAGGAAACACCATATATTTT.

The CDR3 nucleotides read TGCGCCAGCAGGCGTACAGGGGGCGTCTATGGCTACACCTTC. Translated: CASRRTGGVYGYTF. The chain is built from TRBV4-1 and TRBJ1-2; 9 bases match TRBD1. The CDR3 spans 14 residues. Trimming took 6 bases from V and 4 from J; bases not matched to a gene: 6. CDR1 MGHRA and CDR2 YSYEKL come from the germline V gene.

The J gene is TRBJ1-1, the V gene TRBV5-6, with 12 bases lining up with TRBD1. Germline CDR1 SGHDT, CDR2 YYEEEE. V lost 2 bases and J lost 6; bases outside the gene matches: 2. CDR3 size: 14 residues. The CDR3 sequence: CASSFGTGGSEAFF. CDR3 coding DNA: TGTGCCAGCAGCTTCGGGACAGGGGGCTCTGAAGCTTTCTTT. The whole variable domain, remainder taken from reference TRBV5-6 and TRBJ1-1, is DAGVTQSPTHLIKTRGQQVTLRCSPKSGHDTVSWYQQALGQGPQFIFQYYEEEERQRGNFPDRFSGHQFPNYSSELNVNALLLGDSALYLCASSFGTGGSEAFFGQGTRLTVV.

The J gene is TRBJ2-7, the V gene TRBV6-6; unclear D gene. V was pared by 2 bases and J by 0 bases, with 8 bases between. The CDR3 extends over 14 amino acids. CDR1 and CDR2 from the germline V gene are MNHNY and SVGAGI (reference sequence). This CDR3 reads CASSYAVGSYEQYF. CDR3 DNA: TGTGCCAGCAGTTACGCGGTGGGCTCCTACGAGCAGTACTTC.

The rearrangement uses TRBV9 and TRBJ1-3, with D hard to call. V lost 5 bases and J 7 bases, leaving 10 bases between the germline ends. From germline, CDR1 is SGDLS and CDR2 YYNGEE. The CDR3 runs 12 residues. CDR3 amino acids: CASSVEGNTIYF. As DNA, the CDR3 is TGTGCCAGCAGTGTTGAGGGCAACACCATATATTTT.

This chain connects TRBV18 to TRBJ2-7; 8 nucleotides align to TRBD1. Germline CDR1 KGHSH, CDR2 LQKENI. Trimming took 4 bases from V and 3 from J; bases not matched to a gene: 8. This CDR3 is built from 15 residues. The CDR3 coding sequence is TGTGCCAGCTCACTTTCTAGGACAGGGAACTACGAGCAGTACTTC. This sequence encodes CASSLSRTGNYEQYF.

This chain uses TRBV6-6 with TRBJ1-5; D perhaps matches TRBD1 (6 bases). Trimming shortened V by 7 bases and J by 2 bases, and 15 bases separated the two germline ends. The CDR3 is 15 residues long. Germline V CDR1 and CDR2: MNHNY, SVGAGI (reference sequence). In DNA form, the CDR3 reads TGTGCCAGCACGTCTGGGGGGGCCGGCAATCAGCCCCAGCATTTT. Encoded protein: CASTSGGAGNQPQHF.

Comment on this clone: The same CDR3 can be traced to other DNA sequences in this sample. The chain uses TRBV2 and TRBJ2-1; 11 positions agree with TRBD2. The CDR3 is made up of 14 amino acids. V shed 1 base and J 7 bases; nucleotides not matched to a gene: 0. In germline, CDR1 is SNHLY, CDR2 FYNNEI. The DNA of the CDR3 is TGTGCCAGCAGTGAAGGACTAGCGGGAAATGAGCAGTTCTTC. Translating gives CASSEGLAGNEQFF.

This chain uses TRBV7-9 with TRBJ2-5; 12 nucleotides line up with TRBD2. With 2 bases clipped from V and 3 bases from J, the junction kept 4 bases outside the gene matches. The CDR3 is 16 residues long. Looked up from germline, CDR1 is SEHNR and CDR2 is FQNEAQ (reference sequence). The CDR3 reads CASSLLTSGSEETQYF. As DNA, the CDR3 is TGTGCCAGCAGCTTACTGACTAGCGGGAGTGAAGAGACCCAGTACTTC.